The clone carrying this TCR beta chain appeared a few times. TCRdb re-called the RT-PCR reads through MiXCR, storing one row per CDR3 protein. Altogether about 520,000 distinct CDR3 sequences are present, over 9.5% being singletons, with the ten largest covering more than 10%. V lost 6 bases, J lost 5 bases, and 6 bases stayed unmatched. The CDR3 covers 14 residues. The sample belongs to a study of response to subunit inactivated influenza vaccine. Sequencing was performed on PBMCs from blood, taken more than 35 days after vaccination. This rearrangement joins TRBV12-3 or TRBV12-4 to TRBJ1-4, with 7 bases that match TRBD1. The origin of this receptor is a man aged 50-60 years who received an inactivated influenza vaccine. CDR3 protein: CASRSGTVNEKLFF. The CDR3, as DNA: TGTGCCAGCAGGTCCGGGACAGTAAATGAAAAACTGTTTTTT.